This T cell receptor beta chain was retrieved from a study of shared clonotypes between healthy human individuals. Sequenced by immunoSEQ multiplex PCR; TCRdb stores in-frame clones only, minus some. Of roughly 2.2 million clones detected, under 95% appear once; the ten largest clones hold 0.37%. The germline gives CDR1 SGHNT, CDR2 YYREEE (reference sequence). The CDR3 is 11 amino acids. V lost 4 bases, J lost 5 bases, and 4 bases lay in between. Findings of the study overall: Non-shared clonotypes were found to have lower generation probabilities than the clonotypes that were shared by all four of the sorted-subset donors.

This clone was picked up one time. No antigen is known for it. This clonotype originated in a man between 18 and 35 years old in good health. Some clones in this sample may be carry-over from other donors' samples. V gene TRBV5-4 combines with J gene TRBJ2-1; D remains ambiguous. What was sequenced was naive CD4+ T cells from PBMCs. Subset given: CD45RA+ positively selected. CDR3 nucleotides: TGTGCCAGCAGCATTGACAATGAGCAGTTCTTC. This sequence encodes CASSIDNEQFF.